Sequencing of this T cell receptor (beta chain) was carried out in a study of spatial heterogeneity in lung cancer. About the research overall: Alpha-chain sequences were consistently detected in smaller numbers than beta-chain sequences.

Each TCR cDNA molecule carried a unique molecular identifier. MiXCR, applied by TCRdb to the 5' RACE reads, yields one record per CDR3 protein. The sample lists around 45,000 distinct CDR3 sequences, approximately 22% occurring once. This clonotype appeared a few times. Time point here: blood at routine non-recurrence follow-up after resection. Tumor, nontumor lung or frozen PBMC supplied whole RNA that was sequenced unsorted. This material consisted of PBMCs, taken at follow-up. The sequence derives from a female donor with early-stage non-small cell lung cancer.

CDR3 amino acids: CASSYRGTSGGLNTGELFF. CDR3 bases: TGCGCCAGCAGCTACCGCGGGACTAGCGGGGGGCTGAACACCGGGGAGCTGTTTTTT. This rearrangement joins TRBV5-1 to TRBJ2-2; 15 nucleotides match TRBD2. Unmatched junction bases numbered 7, after V lost 3 bases and J lost 1 base. Looked up from germline, CDR1 is SGHRS and CDR2 is YFSETQ. The CDR3 length is 19 residues.